Only one count was recorded for the clone carrying this T cell receptor beta chain. PCR used 60 Vbeta primers and 13 Jbeta primers. TCRdb's table, derived via immunoSEQ multiplex PCR, lists solely in-frame clones and lacks some. The sample lists 150,000 to 200,000 clones, approximately 85% occurring once. These data belong to a study of cytomegalovirus exposure and HLA in healthy donors. Germline CDR1 SGHVS, CDR2 FQNEAQ. The CDR3 has 14 residues. V was cut by 5 bases and J by 0 bases, with 10 bases left in between. The rearrangement links TRBV7-8 to TRBJ1-1; a possible D gene is TRBD1 (5 bases). The origin of this receptor is a woman between 45 and 60 years old in good health and CMV-seronegative. The source material was PBMCs. The CDR3 DNA is TGTGCCAGCAGCGCACAGGAAATGAACACTGAAGCTTTCTTT. Its translation is CASSAQEMNTEAFF.